The 20 T cell receptor beta chains below come from one sample, sequenced in a study of early T cells in non-severe SARS-CoV-2 infection. TCRdb re-called the 5' RACE reads through MiXCR, storing one row per CDR3 protein. The repertoire holds about 52,000 distinct CDR3 sequences, with approximately 6% as singletons. Sequenced sample: whole blood. Receptors originate from an adult who was a healthcare worker with PCR-confirmed SARS-CoV-2 infection or an uninfected control (not recorded which).

This clonotype has ten or more counts. V gene TRBV29-1 combines with J gene TRBJ2-7, with D perhaps matching TRBD2 (6 bases). The CDR3 spans 15 residues. V gave up 1 base and J gave up 2 bases, with 15 bases separating them. The V gene's germline CDR1 is SQVTM and CDR2 ANQGSEA. For the CDR3, the DNA is TGCAGCGTTGAAGGAGAGGACCGGGAGACCTACGAGCAGTACTTC. It yields the protein CSVEGEDRETYEQYF.

In its sample, this clonotype was seen many times. The V gene is TRBV25-1, the J gene TRBJ2-6, with D hard to call. V gave up 6 bases and J gave up 3 bases, with 3 bases separating them. The CDR3 runs 12 residues. CDR1 and CDR2 from the germline V gene are MGHDK and SYGVNS. CDR3 DNA: TGTGCCAGCAGATTTGGGGCCAACGTCCTGACTTTC. Encoded protein: CASRFGANVLTF. Full variable domain (remainder filled in from reference TRBV25-1 and TRBJ2-6): EADIYQTPRYLVIGTGKKITLECSQTMGHDKMYWYQQDPGMELHLIHYSYGVNSTEKGDLSSESTVSRIRTEHFPLTLESARPSHTSQYLCASRFGANVLTFGAGSRLTVL.

Many counts were recorded for this clonotype. The chain joins TRBV7-8 to TRBJ2-1; 10 bases agree with TRBD2. Germline loops: CDR1 SGHVS, CDR2 FQNEAQ. The CDR3 loop spans 17 amino acids. V lost 2 bases, J lost 16 bases, and 20 bases stayed unmatched. Here the CDR3 DNA reads TGTGCCAGCAGCTTAATGCGGCCCCCCGCTAGCGGGGGATCTCAATTCTTC. Translated, it gives CASSLMRPPASGGSQFF.

This clonotype was found many times. This chain joins TRBV5-1 and TRBJ2-3; no definite D call. The CDR3 covers 13 residues. CDR1 and CDR2 (germline): SGHRS, YFSETQ. V was clipped by 7 bases and J by 2 bases, with 11 bases between them. CDR3 sequence reads: CASAPEYTDTQYF. CDR3 nucleotide sequence: TGCGCCAGCGCCCCCGAATACACAGATACGCAGTATTTT.

This chain joins TRBV5-5 and TRBJ2-7; D may be TRBD1 or TRBD2 (5 bases each). This CDR3 comprises 20 residues. Germline loops: CDR1 SGHKS, CDR2 YYEKEE (reference sequence). Trimming removed 3 bases at V and 0 bases at J, with 28 bases between. In DNA form, the CDR3 reads TGTGCCAGCAGCTCCGGGACCGCACACCGACGGGTCCTTGACTCCTACGAGCAGTACTTC. Protein sequence: CASSSGTAHRRVLDSYEQYF.

The chain couples TRBV7-9 to TRBJ2-3, with 9 nucleotides matching TRBD2. V was pared by 5 bases and J by 5 bases, with 14 bases of the junction left unmatched. CDR1 is SEHNR, CDR2 FQNEAQ, per germline (reference sequence). This CDR3 is built from 17 residues. CDR3 nucleotide sequence: TGTGCCAGCAGCCCCGATCAACTTAGCGGGGGTGTAGATACGCAGTATTTT. It translates to CASSPDQLSGGVDTQYF.

The chain uses TRBV7-8 and TRBJ2-7, with a possible D match to TRBD1 (6 bases). There are 12 residues in the CDR3. The germline V gene encodes CDR1 SGHVS and CDR2 FQNEAQ. The germline V and J ends were trimmed by 5 bases and 4 bases, with 9 bases remaining between them. The CDR3 reads CASSRTGYEQYF. The CDR3 bases are TGTGCCAGCAGCCGCACAGGGTACGAGCAGTACTTC.

This clonotype was counted only a few times. This chain connects TRBV30 to TRBJ1-6; TRBD1 matches 9 bases. J gave up 5 bases and V 2 bases, and 4 bases lay outside the gene matches. The CDR3 consists of 15 residues. In germline, CDR1 is GTSNPN, CDR2 SVGIG (reference sequence). CDR3: CAWSQGTGNNSPLHF. Here the CDR3 DNA reads TGTGCCTGGAGTCAGGGGACAGGGAATAATTCACCCCTCCACTTT.

This clonotype was observed many times. V usage is TRBV4-1 and J usage is TRBJ1-2; D is unclear. Germline values: CDR1 MGHRA, CDR2 YSYEKL. CDR3 size: 11 residues. Trimming pared 8 bases from V and 1 base from J, leaving 5 bases between. As DNA, the CDR3 is TGCGCCAGCGGCGATAACTATGGCTACACCTTC. Amino acid sequence: CASGDNYGYTF.

This clonotype was detected a few times. V gene TRBV11-2 combines with J gene TRBJ2-1; 13 bases match TRBD2. CDR1 and CDR2 from the germline V gene are SGHAT and FQNNGV. This CDR3 has 15 residues. Trimming removed 3 bases from V and 9 bases from J; junction bases left unmatched: 5. CDR3 protein: CASSFTSGGVGEQFF. The CDR3 DNA reads TGTGCCAGCAGCTTCACTAGCGGGGGGGTTGGTGAGCAGTTCTTC.

This chain links TRBV3-1 with TRBJ1-1; TRBD1 matches 9 bases. This CDR3 is 15 amino acids long. The junction had 5 bases not matched to a gene; V was cut back by 4 bases and J by 2 bases. Looked up from germline, CDR1 is LGHDT and CDR2 is YNNKEL (reference sequence). For the CDR3, the DNA is TGTGCCAGCAGCCTCCGGGACAGGGCTAACACTGAAGCTTTCTTT. Protein: CASSLRDRANTEAFF. The full variable domain, completed using reference TRBV3-1 and TRBJ1-1, is DTAVSQTPKYLVTQMGNDKSIKCEQNLGHDTMYWYKQDSKKFLKIMFSYNNKELIINETVPNRFSPKSPDKAHLNLHINSLELGDSAVYFCASSLRDRANTEAFFGQGTRLTVV.

The chain joins TRBV5-1 to TRBJ2-3; TRBD2 matches at 7 bases. V was pared by 7 bases and J by 10 bases, with 18 bases of the junction left unmatched. The CDR3 is 15 residues long. The V gene's germline CDR1 is SGHRS and CDR2 YFSETQ. The CDR3 loop reads CASGQTSSREAAQYF. CDR3 nucleotides: TGCGCCAGCGGCCAGACTAGCTCGAGGGAGGCTGCGCAGTATTTT. The entire variable domain, with the rest obtained from reference TRBV5-1 and TRBJ2-3, is as follows: KAGVTQTPRYLIKTRGQQVTLSCSPISGHRSVSWYQQTPGQGLQFLFEYFSETQRNKGNFPGRFSGRQFSNSRSEMNVSTLELGDSALYLCASGQTSSREAAQYFGPGTRLTVL.

This clonotype has ten or more counts. The chain uses TRBV7-9 and TRBJ1-5, with D unresolved. V was clipped by 4 bases and J by 1 base, with 14 bases between them. The CDR3 consists of 16 residues. Germline CDR1 SEHNR, CDR2 FQNEAQ (reference sequence). The CDR3 region is CASSSIQKRSNQPQHF. The DNA of the CDR3 is TGTGCCAGCAGCTCCATACAAAAACGGAGCAATCAGCCCCAGCATTTT.

The table lists this clonotype with many counts. The chain has TRBV20-1 and TRBJ2-3, with 9 bases identical to TRBD2. Germline values: CDR1 DFQATT, CDR2 SNEGSKA (reference sequence). The CDR3 covers 16 residues. After removal of 3 bases from V and 2 bases from J, the junction contained 9 bases not matched to a gene. CDR3 loop: CSARPIAGAFTDTQYF. The CDR3 nucleotides read TGCAGTGCTAGGCCGATAGCGGGGGCGTTCACAGATACGCAGTATTTT.

This clonotype was observed at least ten times. This chain joins TRBV13 and TRBJ2-5, with D perhaps matching TRBD1 (6 bases). The germline V gene encodes CDR1 PRHDT and CDR2 FYEKMQ (reference sequence). The CDR3 is 13 amino acids. The V gene lost 1 base and the J gene lost 5 bases, with 8 bases spanning the gap. The CDR3 DNA follows: TGTGCCAGCAGCTTAGCCAGGGGTGAGACCCAGTACTTC. This translates into CASSLARGETQYF.

This clonotype has ten or more counts. The chain uses TRBV5-1 and TRBJ1-4; 9 bases fit TRBD1. V lost 5 bases to trimming and J lost 8 bases; unmatched junction nucleotides: 1. Germline CDR1 is SGHRS and CDR2 is YFSETQ. The CDR3 is 12 residues long. The CDR3 spells CASRGQGEKLFF. In DNA form, the CDR3 reads TGCGCCAGCAGAGGACAGGGGGAAAAACTGTTTTTT.

At least ten counts were recorded for this clonotype. For the CDR3, the DNA is TGCGCCAGCAGCCAAGATATCAGGGACGACGGCTACACCTTC. Translation: CASSQDIRDDGYTF. The chain has TRBV4-3 and TRBJ1-2, with a possible D match to TRBD1 (5 bases). The CDR3 spans 14 residues. The ends were cut back, 0 bases at V and 8 bases at J, with 13 bases in the middle. The germline CDR1 and CDR2 sequences are LGHNA and YSLEER.

Many counts were recorded for this clonotype. The chain employs TRBV27 and TRBJ2-7, with 7 bases that match TRBD1. The CDR3 has 13 amino acids. The germline CDR1 and CDR2 sequences are MNHEY and SMNVEV (reference sequence). V lost 3 bases, J lost 4 bases, and 3 bases stayed unmatched. The CDR3 region has the DNA TGTGCCAGCAGTTTCGGGACAGCTTACGAGCAGTACTTC. Protein sequence: CASSFGTAYEQYF.

The CDR3 DNA sequence: TGTGCCAGCAGCCAAGATCGCGATACGCAGTATTTT. Its translation: CASSQDRDTQYF. V and J are TRBV3-1 and TRBJ2-3; no clear D gene. The CDR3 sequence is 12 residues long. The V gene lost 0 bases and the J gene lost 6 bases, with 4 bases spanning the gap. Germline loops: CDR1 LGHDT, CDR2 YNNKEL (reference sequence).

This clonotype was counted at least ten times. The chain uses TRBV29-1 and TRBJ1-1; D remains ambiguous. CDR1 is SQVTM, CDR2 ANQGSEA, per germline. This CDR3 is 12 amino acids long. Trimming stripped 7 bases from V and 7 bases from J, with 16 bases between. The DNA of the CDR3 is TGCAGCGGGGAGGTTGCGGACTTTGAAGCTTTCTTT. Translating it yields CSGEVADFEAFF. Using reference TRBV29-1 and TRBJ1-1 for the parts outside the CDR3, the full variable domain is SAVISQKPSRDICQRGTSLTIQCQVDSQVTMMFWYRQQPGQSLTLIATANQGSEATYESGFVIDKFPISRPNLTFSTLTVSNMSPEDSSIYLCSGEVADFEAFFGQGTRLTVV.